The 30 T cell receptor beta chains given below trace back to one sample, sequenced in a study of T-cell memory formation after mild COVID-19. TCRdb passed the 5' RACE reads through MiXCR, listing each CDR3 protein once. The sample shows a few hundred thousand distinct CDR3 sequences, approximately 18% of them seen only once. Sequenced input: PBMCs or a T cell subset sorted from them (not recorded which). These receptors were taken from a young man who had mild COVID-19 (a few samples of this study predate the infection). Cell type and time point are not known.

This chain connects TRBV12-3 or TRBV12-4 to TRBJ2-3; 7 bases map to TRBD2. The CDR3 extends over 14 amino acids. Trimming cost V 5 bases and J 5 bases; bases outside gene matches: 7. Here the CDR3 DNA reads TGTGCCAGCAGTCAAACTAGCGCTAGAGATACGCAGTATTTT. It is translated as CASSQTSARDTQYF.

In its sample, this clonotype was seen a few times. CDR3 bases: TGTGCCAGCACCCTCGAGGTCGGCACAGATACGCAGTATTTT. The encoded protein is CASTLEVGTDTQYF. V is TRBV7-2 and J is TRBJ2-3; no reliable D call. Looked up from germline, CDR1 is SGHTA and CDR2 is FQGNSA. The V gene lost 7 bases and the J gene lost 1 base, with 12 bases spanning the gap. This CDR3 contains 14 residues.

This clonotype appeared a few times. V and J are TRBV5-6 and TRBJ2-1; 9 positions agree with TRBD1. The CDR3 covers 13 residues. CDR1 and CDR2 from the germline V gene are SGHDT and YYEEEE. The V and J ends lost 4 bases and 8 bases, in that order; junction bases with no gene match: 4. The CDR3 sequence is CASSGTGGDEQFF. The DNA for the CDR3 is TGTGCCAGCAGCGGTACAGGGGGCGATGAGCAGTTCTTC.

The CDR3 DNA is TGCAGCGTTGTTCAGGTGTGGCGGGGGGTAGGCGAGCAGTACTTC. The encoded protein is CSVVQVWRGVGEQYF. The rearrangement uses TRBV29-1 and TRBJ2-7, with TRBD2 identical over 8 bases. The V segment lost 4 bases and the J segment 6 bases; nucleotides outside the gene matches: 14. This CDR3 is built from 15 residues. CDR1 SQVTM and CDR2 ANQGSEA come from the germline V gene.

The CDR3 nucleotides read TGTGCCAGCGGAGGGATCGTTAGCACAGATACGCAGTATTTT. Protein product: CASGGIVSTDTQYF. The chain carries TRBV5-4 and TRBJ2-3; possible D gene TRBD2, 6 bases. Per the germline V gene, CDR1 is SGHNT and CDR2 is YYREEE (reference sequence). This CDR3 contains 14 residues. V lost 7 bases and J 0 bases, leaving 12 bases between the germline ends.

This clonotype has only a few counts. This chain joins TRBV4-3 and TRBJ1-2; D not resolved. V was shortened by 0 bases and J by 4 bases, with 9 bases between the two germline ends. CDR3 length: 14 residues. The germline gives CDR1 LGHNA, CDR2 YSLEER. The CDR3 loop is CASSQESRSYGYTF. For the CDR3, the DNA is TGCGCCAGCAGCCAAGAGTCCAGGAGCTATGGCTACACCTTC.

This clonotype has more than one count but fewer than ten. The J gene is TRBJ1-1, the V gene TRBV24-1; D is undetermined. The CDR3 contains 13 residues. V was clipped by 5 bases and J by 6 bases, with 12 bases between them. Germline loops: CDR1 KGHDR, CDR2 SFDVKD. CDR3 coding DNA: TGTGCCACCAGTGCGGAATCGGGCGCTGAAGCTTTCTTT. This codes for CATSAESGAEAFF.

The V gene is TRBV7-9, the J gene TRBJ2-1, with D uncertain. Trimming took off 4 bases at V and 7 bases at J, with 14 bases between the two ends. The CDR3 loop spans 14 amino acids. Germline assignment: CDR1 SEHNR and CDR2 FQNEAQ (reference sequence). In nucleotides, the CDR3 is TGTGCCAGCAGCTCGCCCCAGCCAAATAATGAGCAGTTCTTC. The encoded protein is CASSSPQPNNEQFF.

The chain couples TRBV6-1 to TRBJ2-2; D is uncertain. The V and J ends lost 8 bases and 6 bases respectively, with 4 bases between them. CDR3 size: 10 residues. CDR1 is MNHNS, CDR2 SASEGT, per germline. Here the CDR3 DNA reads TGTGCCAGCGGGCCCGGGGAGCTGTTTTTT. This codes for CASGPGELFF.

The CDR3 nucleotides read TGCGCCAGCAGCTTGGATGGGGAGAACTATGGCTACACCTTC. This gives the protein CASSLDGENYGYTF. This chain uses TRBV5-1 with TRBJ1-2, with D hard to call. The V end lost 0 bases, the J end lost 2 bases, and 8 bases lay between the germline ends. The CDR3 totals 14 residues. CDR1 is SGHRS, CDR2 YFSETQ, per germline.

This clonotype has just a few counts. The chain is built from TRBV12-3 or TRBV12-4 and TRBJ1-1, with a tentative D call TRBD1 (6 bases). There are 13 residues in the CDR3. The germline V and J ends were trimmed by 7 bases and 4 bases, with 13 bases remaining between them. In DNA, the CDR3 is TGTGCCAGCAAAGGGGGTAGTGGCACTGAAGCTTTCTTT. Translated: CASKGGSGTEAFF.

V gene TRBV7-2 combines with J gene TRBJ1-5; 12 positions match TRBD1. CDR3 size: 17 residues. CDR1 is SGHTA and CDR2 is FQGNSA in the germline V gene. After removal of 1 base from V and 3 bases from J, the junction contained 4 bases not matched to a gene. CDR3 coding DNA: TGTGCCAGCAGCTTAGTAGTGGGACAGGGGGCCAATCAGCCCCAGCATTTT. It translates to CASSLVVGQGANQPQHF.

The gene calls are TRBV30 and TRBJ2-3, with 7 positions matching TRBD2. This CDR3 is 13 amino acids long. Germline CDR1 is GTSNPN and CDR2 is SVGIG (reference sequence). With 4 bases clipped from V and 11 bases from J, the junction kept 12 bases outside the gene matches. The CDR3 DNA sequence: TGTGCCTGGATTCTGCGGGGGTCAAAGAGGCAGTATTTT. Translated: CAWILRGSKRQYF.

This clonotype was recorded a few times. V gene TRBV7-2 combines with J gene TRBJ2-4; weak D call: TRBD1 (5 bases). Trimming removed 1 base from V and 0 bases from J, with 7 bases in between. Germline V gene sequence: CDR1 SGHTA, CDR2 FQGNSA. The CDR3 is 15 residues long. CDR3 region: CASSLVTGAKNIQYF. For the CDR3, the DNA is TGTGCCAGCAGCTTAGTTACAGGAGCCAAAAACATTCAGTACTTC.

The genes are TRBV10-3 and TRBJ2-3, with 13 bases matching TRBD2. Trimming at V came to 3 bases and at J to 5 bases, leaving 11 bases not matched to a gene. From germline, CDR1 is ENHRY and CDR2 SYGVKD. The CDR3 is 18 amino acids. CDR3 residues: CAISDHGLAGAGGDTQYF. The CDR3 DNA reads TGTGCCATCAGTGATCACGGACTAGCGGGGGCCGGGGGAGATACGCAGTATTTT.

This clonotype was counted between two and nine times. The chain joins TRBV20-1 to TRBJ2-3; D not certain. Trimming removed 0 bases from V and 8 bases from J, with 3 bases in between. Germline lookup yields CDR1 DFQATT and CDR2 SNEGSKA (reference sequence). The CDR3 contains 10 residues. The DNA for the CDR3 is TGCAGTGCTAGAGACAGTACGCAGTATTTT. Translating it yields CSARDSTQYF.

The CDR3 region is CSAQDRTSYEQYF. In DNA, the CDR3 is TGCAGTGCTCAAGACAGAACCTCCTACGAGCAGTACTTC. The V call is TRBV20-1, the J call TRBJ2-7, with D possibly TRBD1 on 5 matching bases. V gave up 5 bases and J gave up 0 bases, with 11 bases separating them. Germline V gene lookup returns CDR1 DFQATT and CDR2 SNEGSKA (reference sequence). The CDR3 length is 13 residues.

In this sample, this clonotype turned up a few times. The V and J genes are TRBV5-1 and TRBJ1-2; D uncertain. This CDR3 is built from 13 residues. Germline loops: CDR1 SGHRS, CDR2 YFSETQ. V dropped 0 bases and J dropped 6 bases, with 9 bases sitting between them. In DNA, the CDR3 is TGCGCCAGCAGCTTGGGGTCCCCCAATGGCTACACCTTC. Protein: CASSLGSPNGYTF.

Ten or more counts support this clonotype. The chain couples TRBV7-9 to TRBJ2-5; TRBD1 might be the D (5 bases). There are 13 residues in the CDR3. CDR1 is SEHNR and CDR2 is FQNEAQ in the germline V gene (reference sequence). With 3 bases removed from V and 4 bases from J, the gap between germline ends came to 9 bases. This CDR3 is CASSFQGLETQYF. The CDR3 nucleotides are TGTGCCAGCAGCTTTCAGGGTCTAGAGACCCAGTACTTC.

This clonotype was seen a few times. The gene calls are TRBV12-3 or TRBV12-4 and TRBJ2-1, with D unclear. Trimming cost V 6 bases and J 15 bases, with 15 bases left between them. This CDR3 comprises 11 residues. CDR3 protein: CASRDLAGLFF. CDR3 DNA sequence: TGTGCCAGCAGGGACCTGGCTGGGCTGTTCTTC.

The chain uses TRBV5-1 and TRBJ2-5; 9 positions agree with TRBD2. Germline V lookup: CDR1 SGHRS, CDR2 YFSETQ. The junction had 13 bases not matched to a gene; V was cut back by 0 bases and J by 4 bases. The length of the CDR3 is 18 residues. This CDR3 reads CASSLVASGDPKGETQYF. The CDR3 nucleotides are TGCGCCAGCAGCTTGGTGGCTAGCGGGGACCCCAAAGGAGAGACCCAGTACTTC.

This clonotype was found many times. This sequence joins TRBV5-1 and TRBJ1-2; 7 nucleotides agree with TRBD1. V lost 2 bases, J lost 0 bases, and 4 bases stayed unmatched. The germline V gene has CDR1 SGHRS and CDR2 YFSETQ. The length of the CDR3 is 15 residues. The CDR3 loop reads CASSLRGTANYGYTF. The CDR3 DNA reads as TGCGCCAGCAGCTTACGGGGGACAGCTAACTATGGCTACACCTTC.

This clonotype has only a few counts. The rearrangement joins TRBV6-1 to TRBJ1-6; TRBD1 aligns across 8 bases. Germline assignment: CDR1 MNHNS and CDR2 SASEGT. The ends lost 5 bases at V and 6 bases at J; junction bases unmatched: 9. The CDR3 runs 16 residues. The CDR3 protein is CASSPRTGFGNSPLHF. In nucleotides, the CDR3 is TGTGCCAGCAGTCCCCGGACAGGGTTCGGTAATTCACCCCTCCACTTT.

In this sample, this clonotype turned up a few times. The chain combines TRBV5-1 with TRBJ1-1; TRBD1 matches at 8 bases. The CDR3 has 15 amino acids. With V trimmed by 4 bases and J by 4 bases, 9 bases remained unmatched. The germline gives CDR1 SGHRS, CDR2 YFSETQ. The CDR3 region has the DNA TGCGCCAGCAGCAGTAAAGGACAGGGAGGCACTGAAGCTTTCTTT. It codes for CASSSKGQGGTEAFF.

The chain links TRBV24-1 to TRBJ1-4; D uncertain. This CDR3 comprises 16 residues. CDR1 KGHDR and CDR2 SFDVKD come from the germline V gene. Trimming took 2 bases from V and 0 from J, leaving 9 bases between them. The chain's CDR3 is CATSDSRAATNEKLFF. CDR3 nucleotide sequence: TGTGCCACCAGTGATTCGCGGGCAGCAACTAATGAAAAACTGTTTTTT.

This clonotype has a single count. V and J are TRBV11-3 and TRBJ1-1; unclear D gene. Germline V gives CDR1 SGHNT, CDR2 YENEEA. V was trimmed by 6 bases and J by 7 bases, leaving 12 bases between them. The CDR3 totals 12 residues. For the CDR3, the DNA is TGTGCCAGCAGACCGAGGGCCTGTGAAGCTTTCTTT. It translates to CASRPRACEAFF.

The chain joins TRBV9 to TRBJ2-7, with 9 bases fitting TRBD1. The CDR3 is made up of 14 amino acids. CDR1 and CDR2 from the germline V gene are SGDLS and YYNGEE. Unmatched junction bases numbered 5, after V lost 4 bases and J lost 3 bases. CDR3 sequence: CASSPGQGNYEQYV. The DNA for the CDR3 is TGTGCCAGCAGCCCAGGACAGGGGAACTACGAGCAGTACGTC.

The rearrangement links TRBV4-3 to TRBJ1-2; TRBD1 might be the D (5 bases). The germline gives CDR1 LGHNA, CDR2 YSLEER. CDR3 length: 16 residues. Trimming left V 4 bases short and J 0 bases short, with 15 bases between. The CDR3 reads CASSPVLGVTNYGYTF. The CDR3 DNA follows: TGCGCCAGCAGCCCTGTATTAGGGGTAACTAACTATGGCTACACCTTC.

This chain links TRBV7-3 with TRBJ2-5; D not resolved. V shed 5 bases and J shed 6 bases, with 10 bases lying between them. Germline loops: CDR1 SGHTA, CDR2 FQGTGA. The CDR3 length is 12 residues. This chain's CDR3 is CASSNDPQTQYF. CDR3 coding DNA: TGTGCCAGCAGCAACGACCCCCAGACCCAGTACTTC. Full variable domain (missing parts from reference TRBV7-3 and TRBJ2-5): GAGVSQTPSNKVTEKGKYVELRCDPISGHTALYWYRQSLGQGPEFLIYFQGTGAADDSGLPNDRFFAVRPEGSVSTLKIQRTERGDSAVYLCASSNDPQTQYFGPGTRLLVL.

The rearrangement uses TRBV20-1 and TRBJ2-2; D is ambiguous. V lost 1 base and J 3 bases, leaving 12 bases between the germline ends. Germline V CDR1 and CDR2: DFQATT, SNEGSKA (reference sequence). The length of the CDR3 is 15 residues. CDR3 coding DNA: TGCAGTGCTAGAGTTATGGGTGGAGACACCGGGGAGCTGTTTTTT. This translates into CSARVMGGDTGELFF.